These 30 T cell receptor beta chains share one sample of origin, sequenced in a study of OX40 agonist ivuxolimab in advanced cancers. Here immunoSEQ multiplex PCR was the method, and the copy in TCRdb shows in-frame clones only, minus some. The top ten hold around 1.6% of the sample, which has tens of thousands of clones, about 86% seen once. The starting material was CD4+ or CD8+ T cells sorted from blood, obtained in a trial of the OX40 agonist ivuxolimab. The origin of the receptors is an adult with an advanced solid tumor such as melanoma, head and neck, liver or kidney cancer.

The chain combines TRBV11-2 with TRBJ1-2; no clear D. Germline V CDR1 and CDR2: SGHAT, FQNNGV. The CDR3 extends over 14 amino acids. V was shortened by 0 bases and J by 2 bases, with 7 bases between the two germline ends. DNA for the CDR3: TGTGCCAGCAGCTTAGAATACGCGAACTATGGCTACACCTTC. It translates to CASSLEYANYGYTF.

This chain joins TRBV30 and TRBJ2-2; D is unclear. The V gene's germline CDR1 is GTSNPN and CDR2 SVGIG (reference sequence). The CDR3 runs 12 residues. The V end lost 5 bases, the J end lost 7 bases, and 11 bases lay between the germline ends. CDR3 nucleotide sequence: TGTGCCTGGGCCGGGCGTCGCGGGGAGCTGTTTTTT. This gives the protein CAWAGRRGELFF.

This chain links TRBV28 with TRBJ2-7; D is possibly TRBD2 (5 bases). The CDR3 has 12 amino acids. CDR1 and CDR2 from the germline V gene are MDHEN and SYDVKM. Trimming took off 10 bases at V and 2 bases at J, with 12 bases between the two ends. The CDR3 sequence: CATQRGTYEQYF. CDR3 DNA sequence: TGTGCCACCCAGAGAGGGACCTACGAGCAGTACTTC.

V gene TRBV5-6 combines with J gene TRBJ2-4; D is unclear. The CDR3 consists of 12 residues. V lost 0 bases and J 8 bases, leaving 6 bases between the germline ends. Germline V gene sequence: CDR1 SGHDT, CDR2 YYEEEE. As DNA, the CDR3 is TGTGCCAGCAGCTTGGGTTGGGACATTCAGTACTTC. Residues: CASSLGWDIQYF.

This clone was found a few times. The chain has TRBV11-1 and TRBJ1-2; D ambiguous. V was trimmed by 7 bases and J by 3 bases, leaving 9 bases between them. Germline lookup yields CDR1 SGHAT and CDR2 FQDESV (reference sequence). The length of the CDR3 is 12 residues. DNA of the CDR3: TGTGCCAGCATCGAAGTGCACTATGGCTACACCTTC. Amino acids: CASIEVHYGYTF.

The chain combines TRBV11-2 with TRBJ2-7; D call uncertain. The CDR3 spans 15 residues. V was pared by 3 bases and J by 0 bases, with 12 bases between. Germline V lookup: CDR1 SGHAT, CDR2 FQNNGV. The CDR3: CASSFVSDGSYEQYF. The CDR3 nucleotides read TGTGCCAGCAGCTTCGTTTCGGATGGCTCCTACGAGCAGTACTTC.

CDR3 coding DNA: TGTGCCAGCAGTGAACTAGGGAGGAACACCGGGGAGCTGTTTTTT. It translates to CASSELGRNTGELFF. The chain couples TRBV2 to TRBJ2-2, with a weak D call TRBD2 (5 bases). In germline, CDR1 is SNHLY, CDR2 FYNNEI. This CDR3 is 15 amino acids long. V lost 2 bases, J lost 1 base, and 8 bases lay in between. Drawing the rest from reference TRBV2 and TRBJ2-2, the complete variable domain is EPEVTQTPSHQVTQMGQEVILRCVPISNHLYFYWYRQILGQKVEFLVSFYNNEISEKSEIFDDQFSVERPDGSNFTLKIRSTKLEDSAMYFCASSELGRNTGELFFGEGSRLTVL.

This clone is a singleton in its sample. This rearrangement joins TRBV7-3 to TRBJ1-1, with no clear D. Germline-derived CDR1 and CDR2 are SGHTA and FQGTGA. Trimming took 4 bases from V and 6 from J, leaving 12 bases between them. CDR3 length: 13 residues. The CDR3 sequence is CASSSVLDSEAFF. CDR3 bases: TGTGCCAGCAGCTCAGTACTGGACTCTGAAGCTTTCTTT. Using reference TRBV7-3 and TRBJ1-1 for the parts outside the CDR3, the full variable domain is GAGVSQTPSNKVTEKGKYVELRCDPISGHTALYWYRQSLGQGPEFLIYFQGTGAADDSGLPNDRFFAVRPEGSVSTLKIQRTERGDSAVYLCASSSVLDSEAFFGQGTRLTVV.

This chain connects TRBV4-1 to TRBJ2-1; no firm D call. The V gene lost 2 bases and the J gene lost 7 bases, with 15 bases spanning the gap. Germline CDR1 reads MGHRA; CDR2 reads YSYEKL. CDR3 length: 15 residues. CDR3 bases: TGCGCCAGCAGCCAAAGTAGCAAGGGCTCTAATGAGCAGTTCTTC. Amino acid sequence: CASSQSSKGSNEQFF.

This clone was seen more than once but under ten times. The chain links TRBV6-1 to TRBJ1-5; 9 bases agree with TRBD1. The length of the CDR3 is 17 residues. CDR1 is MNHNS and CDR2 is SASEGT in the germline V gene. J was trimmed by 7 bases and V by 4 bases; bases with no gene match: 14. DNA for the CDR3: TGTGCCAGCAGTGGACCCGGGACAGGGTTACGTGGGCAGCCCCAGCATTTT. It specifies CASSGPGTGLRGQPQHF.

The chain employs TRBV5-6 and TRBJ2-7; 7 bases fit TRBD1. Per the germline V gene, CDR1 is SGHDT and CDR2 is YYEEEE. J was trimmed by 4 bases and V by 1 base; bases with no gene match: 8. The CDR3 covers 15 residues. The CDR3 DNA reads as TGTGCCAGCAGCTTGTCCGACAGGGCCCCATACGAGCAGTACTTC. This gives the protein CASSLSDRAPYEQYF.

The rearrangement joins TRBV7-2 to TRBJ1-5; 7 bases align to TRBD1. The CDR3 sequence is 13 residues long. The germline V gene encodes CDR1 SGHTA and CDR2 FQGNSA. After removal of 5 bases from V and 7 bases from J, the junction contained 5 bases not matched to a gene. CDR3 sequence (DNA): TGTGCCAGCAGCCCTCGACAGGGACAGCCCCAGCATTTT. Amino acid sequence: CASSPRQGQPQHF.

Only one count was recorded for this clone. The CDR3 nucleotides are TGTGCCAGCAGCTTAGGGCAGGGGATTGCAGATACGCAGTATTTT. Translation: CASSLGQGIADTQYF. The J gene is TRBJ2-3, the V gene TRBV11-3; tentative D call: TRBD1 (6 bases). V lost 1 base and J lost 4, with 12 bases in between. CDR1 is SGHNT and CDR2 is YENEEA in the germline V gene. The CDR3 is made up of 15 amino acids.

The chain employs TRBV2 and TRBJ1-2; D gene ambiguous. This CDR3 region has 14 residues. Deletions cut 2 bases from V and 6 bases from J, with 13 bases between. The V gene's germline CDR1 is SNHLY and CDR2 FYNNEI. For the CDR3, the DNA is TGTGCCAGCAGTGAAAGGGCGGTCTCGGATGGCTACACCTTC. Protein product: CASSERAVSDGYTF.

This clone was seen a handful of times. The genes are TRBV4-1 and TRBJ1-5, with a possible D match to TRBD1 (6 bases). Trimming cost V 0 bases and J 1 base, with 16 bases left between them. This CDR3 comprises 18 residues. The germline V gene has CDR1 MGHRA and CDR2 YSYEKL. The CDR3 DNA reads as TGCGCCAGCAGCCAAGACAGCGATAGGACAGAAAGCAATCAGCCCCAGCATTTT. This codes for CASSQDSDRTESNQPQHF.

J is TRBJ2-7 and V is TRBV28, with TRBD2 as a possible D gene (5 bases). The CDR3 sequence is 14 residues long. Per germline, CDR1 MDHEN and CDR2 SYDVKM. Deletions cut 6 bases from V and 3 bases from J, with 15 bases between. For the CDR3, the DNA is TGTGCCAGCAGCTTCCGGGTAGCGAACTACGAGCAGTACTTC. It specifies CASSFRVANYEQYF.

CDR3 in DNA: TGTGCCAGCAGTGAGAGCGGGAGAGGAAGGGACAATGAGCAGTTCTTC. Encoded protein: CASSESGRGRDNEQFF. This chain connects TRBV28 to TRBJ2-1, with 8 bases identical to TRBD2. Trimming took 5 bases from V and 5 from J; bases not matched to a gene: 11. CDR3 length: 16 residues. CDR1 and CDR2 from the germline V gene are MDHEN and SYDVKM.

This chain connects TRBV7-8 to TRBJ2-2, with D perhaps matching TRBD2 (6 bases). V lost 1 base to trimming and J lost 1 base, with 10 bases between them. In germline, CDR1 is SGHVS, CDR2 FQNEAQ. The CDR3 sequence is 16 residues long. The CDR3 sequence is CASSLVTSQNTGELFF. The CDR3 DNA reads TGTGCCAGCAGCTTAGTCACTAGCCAGAACACCGGGGAGCTGTTTTTT.

The CDR3 DNA reads TGTGCCAGCAGTCCTAGCGGGAGGCCCCTTAGCACAGATACGCAGTATTTT. Translation gives CASSPSGRPLSTDTQYF. The gene calls are TRBV28 and TRBJ2-3; 11 nucleotides line up with TRBD2. The CDR3 totals 17 residues. CDR1 MDHEN and CDR2 SYDVKM come from the germline V gene. The V segment lost 5 bases and the J segment 0 bases; nucleotides outside the gene matches: 7.

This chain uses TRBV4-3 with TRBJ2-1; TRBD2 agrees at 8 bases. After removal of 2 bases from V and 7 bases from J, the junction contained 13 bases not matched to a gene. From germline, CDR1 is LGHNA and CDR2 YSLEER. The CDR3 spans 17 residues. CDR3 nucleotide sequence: TGCGCCAGCAGCCAATCCCCCTCGGGAGGGCCTGAGAATGAGCAGTTCTTC. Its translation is CASSQSPSGGPENEQFF.

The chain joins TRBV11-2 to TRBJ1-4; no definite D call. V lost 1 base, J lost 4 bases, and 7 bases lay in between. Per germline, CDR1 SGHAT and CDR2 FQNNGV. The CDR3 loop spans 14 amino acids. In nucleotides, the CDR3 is TGTGCCAGCAGCTTAGCCAGATTTAATGAAAAACTGTTTTTT. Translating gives CASSLARFNEKLFF.

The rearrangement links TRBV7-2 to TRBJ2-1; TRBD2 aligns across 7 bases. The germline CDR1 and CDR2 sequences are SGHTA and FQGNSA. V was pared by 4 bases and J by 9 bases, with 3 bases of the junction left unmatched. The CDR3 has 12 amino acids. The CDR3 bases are TGTGCCAGCAGCTGGGGGGAGGGTGAGCAGTTCTTC. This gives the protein CASSWGEGEQFF.

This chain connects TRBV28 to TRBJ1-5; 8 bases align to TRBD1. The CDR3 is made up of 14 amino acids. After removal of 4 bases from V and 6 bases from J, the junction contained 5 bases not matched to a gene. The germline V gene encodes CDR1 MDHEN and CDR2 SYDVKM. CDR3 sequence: CASSSTGEGQPQHF. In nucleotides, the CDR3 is TGTGCCAGCAGTTCGACAGGGGAAGGTCAGCCCCAGCATTTT.

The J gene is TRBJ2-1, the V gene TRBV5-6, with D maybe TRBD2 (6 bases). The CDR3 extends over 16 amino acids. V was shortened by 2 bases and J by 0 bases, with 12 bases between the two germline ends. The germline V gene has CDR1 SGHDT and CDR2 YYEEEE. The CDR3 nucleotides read TGTGCCAGCAGCTTAGTCGGGAGTAGCTCCTACAATGAGCAGTTCTTC. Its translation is CASSLVGSSSYNEQFF.

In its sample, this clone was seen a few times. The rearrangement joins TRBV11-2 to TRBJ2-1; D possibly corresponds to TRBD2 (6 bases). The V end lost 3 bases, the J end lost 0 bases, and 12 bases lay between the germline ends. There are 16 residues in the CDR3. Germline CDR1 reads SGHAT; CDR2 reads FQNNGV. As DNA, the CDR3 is TGTGCCAGCAGCTTTGGCGGGGAGAGCTCCTACAATGAGCAGTTCTTC. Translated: CASSFGGESSYNEQFF.

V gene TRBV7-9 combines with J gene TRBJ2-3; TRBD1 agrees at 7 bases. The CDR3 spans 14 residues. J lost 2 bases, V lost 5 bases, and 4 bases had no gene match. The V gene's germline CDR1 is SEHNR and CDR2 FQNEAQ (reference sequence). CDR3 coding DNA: TGTGCCAGCAGCCTCGGACAGGACACAGATACGCAGTATTTT. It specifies CASSLGQDTDTQYF.

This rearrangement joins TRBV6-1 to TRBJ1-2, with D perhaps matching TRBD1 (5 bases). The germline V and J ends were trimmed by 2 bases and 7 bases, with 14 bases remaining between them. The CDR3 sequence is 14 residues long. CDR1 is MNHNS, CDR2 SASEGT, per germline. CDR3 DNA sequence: TGTGCCAGCAGTGAACGTGGGGGGTCCCTTGGCTACACCTTC. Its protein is CASSERGGSLGYTF.

The CDR3 loop reads CASSLTAKGKQFF. CDR3 bases: TGTGCCAGCAGCTTGACAGCAAAGGGGAAGCAGTTCTTC. The chain uses TRBV5-6 and TRBJ2-1; maybe TRBD1 (5 bases). Germline CDR1 and CDR2: SGHDT and YYEEEE. The CDR3 length is 13 residues. With 1 base removed from V and 11 bases from J, the gap between germline ends came to 13 bases.

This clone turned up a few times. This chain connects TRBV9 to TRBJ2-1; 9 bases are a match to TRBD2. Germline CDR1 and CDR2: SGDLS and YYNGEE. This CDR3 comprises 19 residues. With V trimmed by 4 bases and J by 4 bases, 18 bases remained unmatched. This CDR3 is CASSPSSESGRPNYNEQFF. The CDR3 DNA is TGTGCCAGCAGCCCGTCGTCGGAAAGCGGGAGGCCCAATTACAATGAGCAGTTCTTC.

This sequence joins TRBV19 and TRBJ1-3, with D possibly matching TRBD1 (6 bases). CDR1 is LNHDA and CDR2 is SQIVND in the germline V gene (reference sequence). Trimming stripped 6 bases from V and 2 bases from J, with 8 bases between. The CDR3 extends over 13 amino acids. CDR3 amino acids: CASRRDTGNTIYF. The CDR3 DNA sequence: TGTGCCAGTAGACGGGACACTGGAAACACCATATATTTT.